This T cell receptor beta chain is from a study of radiotherapy plus CTLA-4 blockade in lung cancer. Study summary: Disease control was present in roughly 29% of patients, and objective responses in more than 15%.

Only in-frame clones appear in the TCRdb table, and some are missing; sequencing was by immunoSEQ multiplex PCR. Of 35,000 to 55,000 clones in the sample, roughly 80% are singletons; the top ten hold approximately 2.4%. Patients with chemo-refractory metastatic non-small-cell lung cancer received focal radiation plus CTLA-4 blockade with ipilimumab. The CDR3 is made up of 15 amino acids. V was cut by 2 bases and J by 2 bases, with 11 bases left in between. Germline CDR1 is SEHNR and CDR2 is FQNEAQ (reference sequence). The receptor comes from a human donor with non-small cell lung cancer whose response to radiotherapy plus ipilimumab could not be evaluated. The chain uses TRBV7-9 and TRBJ2-3; tentative D call: TRBD2 (7 bases). Sequencing was performed on peripheral blood, taken from a patient treated with radiotherapy plus ipilimumab. Here the CDR3 reads CASSLFGGHTDTQYF. The CDR3 DNA reads as TGTGCCAGCAGCTTATTCGGGGGGCACACAGATACGCAGTATTTT.